These 32 T cell receptor beta chains originate from one sample sequenced in a study of patients and donors after allogeneic stem cell transplantation. Each CDR3 protein is one row after TCRdb ran MiXCR on the RT-PCR reads. The sample shows about 400,000 distinct CDR3 sequences, about a sixth of them seen only once. The sequencing sample was made of blood, either unsorted or a sorted T cell fraction (not recorded which). These receptors were taken from a human donor who was either an allogeneic HSCT recipient or a stem cell or donor lymphocyte infusion donor (not recorded which). It is not recorded whose cells these are; they may come from a transplant donor.

This clonotype was seen at least ten times. The gene calls are TRBV11-2 and TRBJ2-2; D uncertain. The V gene lost 5 bases and the J gene lost 0 bases, with 10 bases spanning the gap. Germline assignment: CDR1 SGHAT and CDR2 FQNNGV. The CDR3 contains 15 residues. The DNA for the CDR3 is TGTGCCAGCAGCCTAGTGGGTGCGAACACCGGGGAGCTGTTTTTT. Protein product: CASSLVGANTGELFF.

About this clonotype: A read error may be the cause here, since a much bigger clone is one base away. This chain links TRBV10-3 with TRBJ2-7, with 7 bases identical to TRBD1. V trimming: 6 bases; J trimming: 2 bases; junction bases outside the gene matches: 4. This CDR3 spans 13 amino acids. Germline V gives CDR1 ENHRY, CDR2 SYGVKD. Here the CDR3 DNA reads TGTGCCATCAGACGGGGACAGACCTACGAGCAGTACTTC. This gives the protein CAIRRGQTYEQYF.

There are a few counts of this clonotype. The CDR3 bases are TGTGCCATCAGGGCCCGGGGGGGGCACCGGGGGGAGCTGTTTTTT. Protein sequence: CAIRARGGHRGELFF. The rearrangement uses TRBV25-1 and TRBJ2-2; 8 nucleotides agree with TRBD2. Losses at the gene ends were 10 bases for V and 8 bases for J; bases not matched to a gene: 15. CDR1 is MGHDK, CDR2 SYGVNS, per germline. The CDR3 consists of 15 residues. Based on the CDR3 plus reference TRBV25-1 and TRBJ2-2, the full variable domain is EADIYQTPRYLVIGTGKKITLECSQTMGHDKMYWYQQDPGMELHLIHYSYGVNSTEKGDLSSESTVSRIRTEHFPLTLESARPSHTSQYLCAIRARGGHRGELFFGEGSRLTVL.

This chain joins TRBV5-6 and TRBJ2-1; D gene unclear. Per germline, CDR1 SGHDT and CDR2 YYEEEE. This CDR3 region has 12 residues. V lost 3 bases to trimming and J lost 8 bases, with 9 bases between them. This CDR3 is CASSSRYDEQFF. The CDR3 coding sequence is TGTGCCAGCAGCTCCCGGTACGATGAGCAGTTCTTC.

This clonotype was detected ten times or more. V and J are TRBV7-2 and TRBJ1-4; no clear D. Germline V gene lookup returns CDR1 SGHTA and CDR2 FQGNSA. The CDR3 has 15 amino acids. Trimming removed 6 bases from V and 0 bases from J, with 11 bases in between. This chain's CDR3 is CASSYQTATNEKLFF. The CDR3 coding sequence is TGTGCCAGCAGTTACCAGACGGCAACTAATGAAAAACTGTTTTTT.

This clonotype was seen only a few times. The chain is built from TRBV5-1 and TRBJ2-7; 7 nucleotides align to TRBD2. Trimming at V came to 4 bases and at J to 3 bases, leaving 10 bases not matched to a gene. Looked up from germline, CDR1 is SGHRS and CDR2 is YFSETQ. The CDR3 runs to 15 residues. CDR3: CASSPLLGGVYEQYF. CDR3 bases: TGCGCCAGCAGCCCCCTCCTGGGGGGGGTCTACGAGCAGTACTTC.

The chain joins TRBV2 to TRBJ2-1; 12 bases are shared with TRBD2. Losses at the gene ends were 3 bases for V and 0 bases for J; bases not matched to a gene: 6. The germline CDR1 and CDR2 sequences are SNHLY and FYNNEI. CDR3 size: 18 residues. The CDR3 loop reads CASSDLLAGGSSYNEQFF. Here the CDR3 DNA reads TGTGCCAGCAGTGATTTACTAGCGGGGGGAAGCTCCTACAATGAGCAGTTCTTC.

CDR3 loop: CASRPGNEQFF. CDR3 nucleotide sequence: TGTGCCAGTAGACCAGGGAATGAGCAGTTCTTC. J is TRBJ2-1 and V is TRBV19; perhaps TRBD1 as D (5 bases). CDR3 length: 11 amino acids. The V end lost 6 bases, the J end lost 7 bases, and 7 bases lay between the germline ends. The V gene's germline CDR1 is LNHDA and CDR2 SQIVND (reference sequence). The variable domain in full, with the rest retrieved from reference TRBV19 and TRBJ2-1, is DGGITQSPKYLFRKEGQNVTLSCEQNLNHDAMYWYRQDPGQGLRLIYYSQIVNDFQKGDIAEGYSVSREKKESFPLTVTSAQKNPTAFYLCASRPGNEQFFGPGTRLTVL.

This clonotype appeared a few times. The chain combines TRBV29-1 with TRBJ2-3; no definite D call. Per germline, CDR1 SQVTM and CDR2 ANQGSEA. The CDR3 is 13 amino acids. V was cut by 4 bases and J by 2 bases, with 10 bases left in between. CDR3 DNA sequence: TGCAGCGTTGCCCGTCCTCTCACAGATACGCAGTATTTT. It codes for CSVARPLTDTQYF.

Only a few counts were recorded for this clonotype. The chain couples TRBV3-1 to TRBJ1-5, with a tentative D call TRBD1 (5 bases). V lost 4 bases and J 2 bases, leaving 15 bases between the germline ends. Germline V CDR1 and CDR2: LGHDT, YNNKEL (reference sequence). The CDR3 loop spans 16 amino acids. CDR3 loop: CASSPGSPGGNQPQHF. The CDR3, as DNA: TGTGCCAGCAGCCCTGGGTCCCCGGGGGGCAATCAGCCCCAGCATTTT.

This chain uses TRBV9 with TRBJ1-2, with D perhaps TRBD1 (6 bases). V dropped 0 bases and J dropped 8 bases, with 11 bases sitting between them. CDR1 SGDLS and CDR2 YYNGEE come from the germline V gene. There are 13 residues in the CDR3. Here the CDR3 reads CASSVAGGLGYTF. In nucleotides, the CDR3 is TGTGCCAGCAGCGTAGCTGGGGGGCTCGGCTACACCTTC.

The chain employs TRBV4-1 and TRBJ2-3; D is unresolved. V lost 7 bases and J 4 bases, leaving 18 bases between the germline ends. Germline V gives CDR1 MGHRA, CDR2 YSYEKL. CDR3 length: 15 residues. The CDR3 DNA sequence: TGCGCCAGCACAGCCGTCGGCCTTGGGCCAGATACGCAGTATTTT. Protein: CASTAVGLGPDTQYF.

This clonotype occurred a few times. V gene TRBV30 combines with J gene TRBJ1-4; D gene unclear. CDR3 length: 13 residues. Trimming cost V 0 bases and J 8 bases, with 10 bases left between them. Germline values: CDR1 GTSNPN, CDR2 SVGIG (reference sequence). The CDR3 DNA reads as TGTGCCTGGAGTGTGGGTTTTCGGGAAAAACTGTTTTTT. Translating gives CAWSVGFREKLFF.

The chain joins TRBV2 to TRBJ1-6, with TRBD1 identical over 7 bases. The CDR3 has 11 amino acids. The V gene's germline CDR1 is SNHLY and CDR2 FYNNEI. V dropped 6 bases and J dropped 14; count of bases not matched to a gene: 4. The CDR3 is CASSPTGALHF. CDR3 DNA: TGTGCCAGCAGCCCAACAGGGGCCCTCCACTTT. Complete variable domain (other parts from reference TRBV2 and TRBJ1-6): EPEVTQTPSHQVTQMGQEVILRCVPISNHLYFYWYRQILGQKVEFLVSFYNNEISEKSEIFDDQFSVERPDGSNFTLKIRSTKLEDSAMYFCASSPTGALHFGNGTRLTVT.

The gene calls are TRBV6-2 or TRBV6-3 and TRBJ2-1, with TRBD2 as a possible D gene (5 bases). This CDR3 is built from 12 residues. The V gene lost 7 bases and the J gene lost 12 bases, with 16 bases spanning the gap. Germline V CDR1 and CDR2: MNHEY, SVGEGT. The CDR3 DNA reads as TGTGCCAGCACCAACGGGAACCTGGGGCAGTTCTTC. The encoded protein is CASTNGNLGQFF.

This clonotype has a handful of counts. The chain combines TRBV6-5 with TRBJ1-1, with D unclear. The V gene lost 0 bases and the J gene lost 10 bases, with 12 bases spanning the gap. Germline CDR1 is MNHEY and CDR2 is SVGAGI. The CDR3 is made up of 13 amino acids. The chain's CDR3 is CASSYSRREGAFF. The CDR3 nucleotides are TGTGCCAGCAGTTACTCCCGAAGGGAAGGAGCTTTCTTT.

This chain connects TRBV29-1 to TRBJ1-5; D is unclear. The CDR3 loop spans 14 amino acids. Trimming stripped 6 bases from V and 0 bases from J, with 12 bases between. Germline CDR1 reads SQVTM; CDR2 reads ANQGSEA. This chain's CDR3 is CSVSPGVSNQPQHF. The CDR3 DNA reads TGCAGCGTGAGCCCTGGGGTTAGCAATCAGCCCCAGCATTTT.

This chain connects TRBV7-2 to TRBJ1-2; no definite D call. V lost 5 bases and J 7 bases, leaving 11 bases between the germline ends. Looked up from germline, CDR1 is SGHTA and CDR2 is FQGNSA. This CDR3 has 12 amino acids. The CDR3 DNA sequence: TGTGCCAGCAGCCCCGGCACTTCTGGCTACACCTTC. It specifies CASSPGTSGYTF.

The V and J genes are TRBV5-6 and TRBJ2-3, with 8 bases lining up with TRBD2. Germline V gene data show CDR1 as SGHDT and CDR2 as YYEEEE. V dropped 1 base and J dropped 2; count of bases not matched to a gene: 6. CDR3 length: 16 amino acids. The CDR3 here is CASSLLREALTDTQYF. The CDR3 bases are TGTGCCAGCAGCTTGTTGCGGGAGGCCCTCACAGATACGCAGTATTTT.

V is TRBV5-1 and J is TRBJ1-2; D possibly corresponds to TRBD1 (5 bases). CDR1 and CDR2 from the germline V gene are SGHRS and YFSETQ. This CDR3 is 14 amino acids long. V dropped 1 base and J dropped 3 bases, with 10 bases sitting between them. The CDR3 reads CASSLSTDDYGYTF. The DNA of the CDR3 is TGCGCCAGCAGCTTGTCGACAGATGACTATGGCTACACCTTC.

There are a few counts of this clonotype. The chain combines TRBV18 with TRBJ1-1, with 8 positions matching TRBD1. Germline V gene sequence: CDR1 KGHSH, CDR2 LQKENI. The CDR3 contains 15 residues. Losses at the gene ends were 4 bases for V and 5 bases for J; bases not matched to a gene: 9. CDR3 residues: CASSRDRGRGTEAFF. The CDR3 bases are TGTGCCAGCTCACGCGACAGGGGCCGGGGAACTGAAGCTTTCTTT. Combining the CDR3 with reference TRBV18 and TRBJ1-1 gives the whole variable domain NAGVMQNPRHLVRRRGQEARLRCSPMKGHSHVYWYRQLPEEGLKFMVYLQKENIIDESGMPKERFSAEFPKEGPSILRIQQVVRGDSAAYFCASSRDRGRGTEAFFGQGTRLTVV.

As concerns this clonotype: Its ends do not fully match the called genes, so a read error is possible. The chain employs TRBV27 and TRBJ2-7; D remains ambiguous. The germline CDR1 and CDR2 sequences are MNHEY and SMNVEV (reference sequence). CDR3 length equals 16 residues. DNA of the CDR3: TGTGCCAGCAGTTTATGGCCCCCGCGGTCAACCTACAAGCAGTACTTC. This translates into CASSLWPPRSTYKQYF.

As to this clonotype: A much larger clone lies a single base off, so this may be a read error. The rearrangement joins TRBV24-1 to TRBJ2-7, with D unclear. This CDR3 is 16 amino acids long. Germline V CDR1 and CDR2: KGHDR, SFDVKD. The CDR3 reads CDTSDRRPDLAYEQYF. CDR3 bases: TGTGACACCAGTGATCGTCGACCCGATCTGGCCTACGAGCAGTACTTC.

J is TRBJ2-3 and V is TRBV30; TRBD2 matches 9 bases. CDR3 length: 14 amino acids. Germline-derived CDR1 and CDR2 are GTSNPN and SVGIG (reference sequence). Germline trimming cut 3 bases from V and 5 bases from J; bases unmatched to any gene: 6. CDR3 coding DNA: TGTGCCTGGAGGCGGGGGGGTCAGAGAGATACGCAGTATTTT. Protein sequence: CAWRRGGQRDTQYF.

The chain joins TRBV7-2 to TRBJ2-1, with 7 bases fitting TRBD1. Trimming removed 0 bases from V and 3 bases from J; junction bases left unmatched: 5. The length of the CDR3 is 16 residues. Per germline, CDR1 SGHTA and CDR2 FQGNSA. The CDR3: CASSLATAGGYNEQFF. The CDR3 bases are TGTGCCAGCAGCTTAGCTACGGCAGGGGGCTACAATGAGCAGTTCTTC.

This clonotype was found many times. CDR3 bases: TGTGCCAGCAGTTTAGGCGTCCGGGAACTACCCTACGAGCAGTACTTC. It yields the protein CASSLGVRELPYEQYF. This chain uses TRBV12-3 or TRBV12-4 with TRBJ2-7; the D gene is possibly TRBD2 (5 bases). This CDR3 comprises 16 residues. Trimming removed 1 base from V and 2 bases from J, with 15 bases in between.

The V gene is TRBV2, the J gene TRBJ1-4, with D unresolved. The germline CDR1 and CDR2 sequences are SNHLY and FYNNEI. This CDR3 spans 13 amino acids. Trimming took 3 bases from V and 5 from J, leaving 7 bases between them. The DNA of the CDR3 is TGTGCCAGCAGTGATGAGTCAAATGAAAAACTGTTTTTT. Its protein is CASSDESNEKLFF.

This clonotype was seen a handful of times. This chain connects TRBV10-1 to TRBJ2-5; D gene unclear. Trimming removed 7 bases from V and 0 bases from J, with 6 bases in between. The CDR3 extends over 12 amino acids. CDR1 and CDR2 from the germline V gene are WNHNN and SYGVQD (reference sequence). The CDR3 sequence: CASIIDQETQYF. Written as DNA, the CDR3 is TGCGCCAGCATTATTGACCAAGAGACCCAGTACTTC.

This clonotype was counted a few times. The gene calls are TRBV7-2 and TRBJ2-1, with no clear D. Germline V gene lookup returns CDR1 SGHTA and CDR2 FQGNSA. CDR3 size: 13 residues. V dropped 7 bases and J dropped 0 bases, with 7 bases sitting between them. Written as DNA, the CDR3 is TGTGCCAGCACCCCAAGCTCCTACAATGAGCAGTTCTTC. Amino acids: CASTPSSYNEQFF.

This clonotype was seen only a few times. The genes are TRBV7-9 and TRBJ1-1; D call uncertain. Germline V gene data show CDR1 as SEHNR and CDR2 as FQNEAQ (reference sequence). The length of the CDR3 is 16 residues. Trimming removed 6 bases from V and 1 base from J, with 18 bases in between. CDR3 in amino acids: CASRSRAIRPNTEAFF. The CDR3, as DNA: TGTGCCAGCAGATCCCGGGCCATTAGGCCGAACACTGAAGCTTTCTTT. Combining the CDR3 with reference TRBV7-9 and TRBJ1-1 gives the whole variable domain DTGVSQNPRHKITKRGQNVTFRCDPISEHNRLYWYRQTLGQGPEFLTYFQNEAQLEKSRLLSDRFSAERPKGSFSTLEIQRTEQGDSAMYLCASRSRAIRPNTEAFFGQGTRLTVV.

The V gene is TRBV4-1, the J gene TRBJ1-1, with 7 bases identical to TRBD1. With V trimmed by 0 bases and J by 4 bases, 17 bases remained unmatched. From germline, CDR1 is MGHRA and CDR2 YSYEKL. The CDR3 is made up of 19 amino acids. CDR3 sequence: CASSQDQGQPATLFTEAFF. In DNA, the CDR3 is TGCGCCAGCAGCCAAGATCAGGGACAGCCGGCAACTTTATTCACTGAAGCTTTCTTT.

The rearrangement links TRBV7-8 to TRBJ2-3; 13 bases line up with TRBD2. V trimming: 6 bases; J trimming: 0 bases; junction bases outside the gene matches: 12. The germline V gene has CDR1 SGHVS and CDR2 FQNEAQ. The CDR3 loop spans 19 amino acids. The CDR3 region has the DNA TGTGCCAGCAGAACCCCTCCGGGACTAGCGGGGTGTAGCACAGATACGCAGTATTTT. Translated: CASRTPPGLAGCSTDTQYF.